The 9 T cell receptor beta chains below come from one sample, sequenced in a study of cytotoxic CD8 clonotypes in ibrutinib-treated CLL. Sequenced by immunoSEQ multiplex PCR; TCRdb stores in-frame clones only, minus some. The data contain over 140,000 clones, around 82% of them singletons. The sequenced sample was PBMCs, obtained after 36 months of ibrutinib treatment. The origin of the receptors is a human donor with chronic lymphocytic leukemia.

CDR3 sequence: CASRRYEANSPLHF. The CDR3 nucleotides are TGTGCCAGCAGACGGTACGAGGCCAATTCACCCCTCCACTTT. The chain uses TRBV11-2 and TRBJ1-6; unclear D gene. The CDR3 is made up of 14 amino acids. The V end lost 6 bases, the J end lost 7 bases, and 13 bases lay between the germline ends. CDR1 is SGHAT and CDR2 is FQNNGV in the germline V gene.

The V gene is TRBV28, the J gene TRBJ1-1, with TRBD1 matching over 8 bases. V was clipped by 6 bases and J by 10 bases; unmatched bases: 7. The germline CDR1 and CDR2 sequences are MDHEN and SYDVKM. The CDR3 loop spans 12 amino acids. The CDR3 coding sequence is TGTGCCAGCAGACCGACAGGGGCGAGAGCTTTCTTT. It encodes CASRPTGARAFF. The whole variable domain, remainder taken from reference TRBV28 and TRBJ1-1, is DVKVTQSSRYLVKRTGEKVFLECVQDMDHENMFWYRQDPGLGLRLIYFSYDVKMKEKGDIPEGYSVSREKKERFSLILESASTNQTSMYLCASRPTGARAFFGQGTRLTVV.

This clone was detected only a few times. V and J are TRBV4-1 and TRBJ1-4, with 9 bases identical to TRBD1. The junction had 6 bases not matched to a gene; V was cut back by 3 bases and J by 4 bases. There are 16 residues in the CDR3. Looked up from germline, CDR1 is MGHRA and CDR2 is YSYEKL. CDR3 region: CASSHTGGEGNEKLFF. Here the CDR3 DNA reads TGCGCCAGCAGCCACACAGGGGGCGAGGGTAATGAAAAACTGTTTTTT.

The chain links TRBV2 to TRBJ1-3; 9 bases match TRBD1. The CDR3 runs to 15 residues. J was trimmed by 2 bases and V by 6 bases; bases with no gene match: 5. Germline V gene lookup returns CDR1 SNHLY and CDR2 FYNNEI. The CDR3 nucleotides read TGTGCCAGCAGCGCTGGACAGGGGCCTGGAAACACCATATATTTT. Its protein product is CASSAGQGPGNTIYF.

This sequence joins TRBV11-2 and TRBJ2-5; TRBD1 aligns across 7 bases. J lost 4 bases, V lost 7 bases, and 9 bases had no gene match. The germline CDR1 and CDR2 sequences are SGHAT and FQNNGV. This CDR3 is 14 amino acids long. The CDR3 DNA reads TGTGCCAGCACGCTTACAGGGGACAGAGAGACCCAGTACTTC. This codes for CASTLTGDRETQYF.

V and J are TRBV4-1 and TRBJ1-3; weak D call: TRBD1 (5 bases). Germline lookup yields CDR1 MGHRA and CDR2 YSYEKL. This CDR3 is built from 16 residues. The germline V and J ends were trimmed by 4 bases and 0 bases, with 13 bases remaining between them. The chain's CDR3 is CASSLGTSNSGNTIYF. CDR3 nucleotide sequence: TGCGCCAGCAGCCTTGGGACGTCCAACTCTGGAAACACCATATATTTT.

The chain is built from TRBV5-1 and TRBJ1-1; D gene uncertain. V shed 3 bases and J shed 1 base, with 16 bases lying between them. CDR1 is SGHRS, CDR2 YFSETQ, per germline. This CDR3 has 16 amino acids. CDR3 in DNA: TGCGCCAGCAGCTGGGGTAGTCGAGGACCGAACACTGAAGCTTTCTTT. It specifies CASSWGSRGPNTEAFF.

The chain couples TRBV4-1 to TRBJ2-3; D is ambiguous. The germline V gene encodes CDR1 MGHRA and CDR2 YSYEKL. Trimming removed 0 bases at V and 3 bases at J, with 7 bases between. The CDR3 spans 14 residues. CDR3 DNA: TGCGCCAGCAGCCAAGATCCCGGTACAGATACGCAGTATTTT. It is translated as CASSQDPGTDTQYF.

V usage is TRBV19 and J usage is TRBJ1-1, with 10 bases aligning to TRBD1. The germline V gene has CDR1 LNHDA and CDR2 SQIVND (reference sequence). This CDR3 is built from 17 residues. V gave up 7 bases and J gave up 3 bases; unmatched junction bases: 14. The CDR3 protein is CASNPRQGAIYDTEAFF. DNA for the CDR3: TGTGCCAGTAATCCCAGACAGGGGGCGATTTACGACACTGAAGCTTTCTTT. The variable domain in full, with the rest retrieved from reference TRBV19 and TRBJ1-1, is DGGITQSPKYLFRKEGQNVTLSCEQNLNHDAMYWYRQDPGQGLRLIYYSQIVNDFQKGDIAEGYSVSREKKESFPLTVTSAQKNPTAFYLCASNPRQGAIYDTEAFFGQGTRLTVV.